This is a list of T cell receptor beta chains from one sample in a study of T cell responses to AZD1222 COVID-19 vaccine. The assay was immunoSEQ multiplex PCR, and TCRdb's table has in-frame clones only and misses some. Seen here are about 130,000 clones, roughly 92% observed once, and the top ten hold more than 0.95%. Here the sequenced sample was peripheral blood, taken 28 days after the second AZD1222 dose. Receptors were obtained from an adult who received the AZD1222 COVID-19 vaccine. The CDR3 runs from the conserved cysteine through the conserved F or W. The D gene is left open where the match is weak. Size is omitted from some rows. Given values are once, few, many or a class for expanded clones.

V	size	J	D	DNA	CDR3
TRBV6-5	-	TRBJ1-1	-	TGTGCCAGCAAGAAGGGCCACACTGAAGCTTTCTTT	CASKKGHTEAFF
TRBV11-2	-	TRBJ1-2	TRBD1	TGTGCCAGCAGCCGGGACAGGAGCTATGGCTACACCTTC	CASSRDRSYGYTF
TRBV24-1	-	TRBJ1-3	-	TGTGCCACCAGTGCCCAGGGTTCTGGAAACACCATATATTTT	CATSAQGSGNTIYF
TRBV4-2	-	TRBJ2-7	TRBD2	TGTGCCAGCAGCCAAGATTTAGCGGGATCGATCGACTACGAGCAGTACTTC	CASSQDLAGSIDYEQYF
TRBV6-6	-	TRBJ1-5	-	TGTGCCAGCGACACACAAAGGGAGCAGCCCCAGCATTTT	CASDTQREQPQHF
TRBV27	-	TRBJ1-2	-	TGTGCCAGCAGTTTGGGGGGGGACGGCTACACCTTC	CASSLGGDGYTF
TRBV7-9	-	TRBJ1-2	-	TGTGCCAGCAGCTTCCGGGCGGATGGCTACACCTTC	CASSFRADGYTF
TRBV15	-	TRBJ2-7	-	TGTGCCACCAGCAGAGATCGACAGGATTACGAGCAGTACTTC	CATSRDRQDYEQYF
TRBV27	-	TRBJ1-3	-	TGTGCCAGCAGTTTACGGCCCACAGGGACGGGAAACACCATATATTTT	CASSLRPTGTGNTIYF
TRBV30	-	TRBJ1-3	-	TGTGCCTGGAGGCCACAGGGATCTGGAAACACCATATATTTT	CAWRPQGSGNTIYF
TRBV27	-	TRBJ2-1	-	TGTGCCAGCAGTTCCGGGACTCTTGACTACAATGAGCAGTTCTTC	CASSSGTLDYNEQFF
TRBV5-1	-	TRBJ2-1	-	TGCGCCAGCAGCTTGGGGGAAGTTAACTACAATGAGCAGTTCTTC	CASSLGEVNYNEQFF
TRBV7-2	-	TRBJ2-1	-	TGTGCCAGCAGCTTAGAACTGGTACTAGCCTACAATGAGCAGTTCTTC	CASSLELVLAYNEQFF
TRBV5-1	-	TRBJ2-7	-	TGCGCCAGCAGCCCAGACGACAGTGGCTACGAGCAGTACTTC	CASSPDDSGYEQYF
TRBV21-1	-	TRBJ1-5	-	TGTGCCAGCAGCAAAGTCGGTAGCAATCAGCCCCAGCATTTT	CASSKVGSNQPQHF
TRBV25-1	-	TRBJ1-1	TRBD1	TGTGCCAGCCTTCCTAAGGACAGGGTGATGGCTGAAGCTTTCTTT	CASLPKDRVMAEAFF
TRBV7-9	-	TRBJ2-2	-	TGTGCCAGCAGTCAAGGGAGCGCAGGCACCGGGGAGCTGTTTTTT	CASSQGSAGTGELFF
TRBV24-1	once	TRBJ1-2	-	TGTGCCACCAGTGATTCAGGACATAGGAACTATGGCTACACCTTC	CATSDSGHRNYGYTF
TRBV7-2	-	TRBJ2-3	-	TGTGCCAGCAGCTTAGGTTTTCTAGCCTCAGATACGCAGTATTTT	CASSLGFLASDTQYF
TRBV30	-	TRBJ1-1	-	TGTGCCTGGACGCTCAGCATGAACACTGAAGCTTTCTTT	CAWTLSMNTEAFF
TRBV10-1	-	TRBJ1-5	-	TGCGCCAGCAGTGACTTTGACAGGAGCAATCAGCCCCAGCATTTT	CASSDFDRSNQPQHF
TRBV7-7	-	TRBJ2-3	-	TGTGCCAGCAGCTTTGGGATTGGAGATACGCAGTATTTT	CASSFGIGDTQYF
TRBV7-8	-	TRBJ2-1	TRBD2	TGTGCCAGCAGCTTAGGACTAGCGGGAGGGGAAATTGAGCAGTTCTTC	CASSLGLAGGEIEQFF
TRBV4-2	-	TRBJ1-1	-	TGTGCCAGCAGCCAAGTAGGGGACACTGAAGCTTTCTTT	CASSQVGDTEAFF
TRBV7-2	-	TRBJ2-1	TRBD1	TGTGCCAGCAGCCCCCGGGACAGGGGGCGGGGTGAGCAGTTCTTC	CASSPRDRGRGEQFF
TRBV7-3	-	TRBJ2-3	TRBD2	TGTGCCAGCAGCTTAAAGGGTCGGGGACTAGCGGAGACAGATACGCAGTATTTT	CASSLKGRGLAETDTQYF
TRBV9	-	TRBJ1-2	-	TGTGCCAGCAGCGTAGTTGGGACTGGTGGCTACACCTTC	CASSVVGTGGYTF
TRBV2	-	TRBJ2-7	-	TGTGCCAGCAGTGAGAACACAGGGCCTCTCGGCTACGAGCAGTACTTC	CASSENTGPLGYEQYF
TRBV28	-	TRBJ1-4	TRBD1	TGTGCCAGCAGTTCGGGAGACAGGGACGAAAAACTGTTTTTT	CASSSGDRDEKLFF
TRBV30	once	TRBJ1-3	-	TGTGCCTGGAGAGGCGGTGGATCTGGAAACACCATATATTTT	CAWRGGGSGNTIYF
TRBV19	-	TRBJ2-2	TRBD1	TGTGCCAGTAGTATCTCCAGGGGGCGGGTAACCGGGGAGCTGTTTTTT	CASSISRGRVTGELFF
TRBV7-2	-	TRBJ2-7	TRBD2	TGTGCCAGCAGCTTAGATATCAGCGGGAGATCCTACGAGCAGTACTTC	CASSLDISGRSYEQYF
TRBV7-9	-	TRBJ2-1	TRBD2	TGTGCCAGCAGCGCACCGGGACTAGTCCATGAGCAGTTCTTC	CASSAPGLVHEQFF
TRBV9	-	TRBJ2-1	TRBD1	TGTGCCAGCAGCACCCTACAGGGGTACCAGCAGTTCTTC	CASSTLQGYQQFF
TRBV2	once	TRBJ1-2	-	TGTGCCAGCAGTGTAAAGGATGGCTACACCTTC	CASSVKDGYTF
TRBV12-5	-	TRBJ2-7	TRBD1	TGTGCTAGTGGTTTGGGACAGGGGTACGAGCAGTACTTC	CASGLGQGYEQYF
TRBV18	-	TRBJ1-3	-	TGTGCCAGCTCACCCCCCGTTTTTGGAAACACCATATATTTT	CASSPPVFGNTIYF
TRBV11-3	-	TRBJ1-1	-	TGTGCCAGCAGCTTAGATCCGGGGTGGTCCACTGAAGCTTTCTTT	CASSLDPGWSTEAFF
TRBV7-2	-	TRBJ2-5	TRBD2	TGTGCCAGCAGCCTTGGAAATAGCGGGGGGGCGGAAGAGACCCAGTACTTC	CASSLGNSGGAEETQYF
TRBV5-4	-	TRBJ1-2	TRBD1	TGTGCCAGCAGCATTGACAGGGGCGTAAACTATGGCTACACCTTC	CASSIDRGVNYGYTF
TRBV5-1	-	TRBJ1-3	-	TGCGCCAGCAGCTTGGACGGGCGGACAGCCGACGGAAACACCATATATTTT	CASSLDGRTADGNTIYF
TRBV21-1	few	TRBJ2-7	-	TGTGCCAGCATCCTGTTTTTATCCAGGGCCGACGAGCAGTACTTC	CASILFLSRADEQYF
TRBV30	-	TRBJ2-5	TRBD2	TGTGCCTCGATAGCGGGAGGGCCTCGTGAGACCCAGTACTTC	CASIAGGPRETQYF
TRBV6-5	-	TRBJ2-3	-	TGTGCCAGCAGTTACTCGATTGACCATCCCCCAGATACGCAGTATTTT	CASSYSIDHPPDTQYF
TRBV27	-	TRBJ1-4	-	TGTGCCAGCAGTTTAATGGGGAGGGAAGCTAATGAAAAACTGTTTTTT	CASSLMGREANEKLFF
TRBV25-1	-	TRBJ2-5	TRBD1	TGTGCCAGCAGCCCGACAACAGGGGGCCGGGAGACCCAGTACTTC	CASSPTTGGRETQYF
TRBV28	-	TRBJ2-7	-	TGTGCCAGCAGTGGGACCTCCGGCGAGCAGTACTTC	CASSGTSGEQYF
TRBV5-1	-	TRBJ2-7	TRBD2	TGCGCCAGCAGCTTGGCCCTAGCGGGAGGGCCTTACGAGCAGTACTTC	CASSLALAGGPYEQYF
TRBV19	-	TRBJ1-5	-	TGTGCCAGTAGTGGTAGTGGGGGGAGCAATCAGCCCCAGCATTTT	CASSGSGGSNQPQHF
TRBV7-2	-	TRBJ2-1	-	TGTGCCAGCAGCTTAGGAAGCATGTATGAGCAGTTCTTC	CASSLGSMYEQFF
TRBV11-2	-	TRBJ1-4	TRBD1	TGTGCCAGCAGCACCTTTCGACAGGGTGAAACTAATGAAAAACTGTTTTTT	CASSTFRQGETNEKLFF
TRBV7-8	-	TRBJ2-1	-	TGTGCCAGCAGCTTCGACCATTCCCCACACAATGAGCAGTTCTTC	CASSFDHSPHNEQFF
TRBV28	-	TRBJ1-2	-	TGTGCCAGCCAGGGGATTAGGGGCTACACCTTC	CASQGIRGYTF
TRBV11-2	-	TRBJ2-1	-	TGTGCCAGCAGCTTATCGGGGGTACCAACAATGAGGCAGTTCTTC	CASSLSGVPTMRQFF